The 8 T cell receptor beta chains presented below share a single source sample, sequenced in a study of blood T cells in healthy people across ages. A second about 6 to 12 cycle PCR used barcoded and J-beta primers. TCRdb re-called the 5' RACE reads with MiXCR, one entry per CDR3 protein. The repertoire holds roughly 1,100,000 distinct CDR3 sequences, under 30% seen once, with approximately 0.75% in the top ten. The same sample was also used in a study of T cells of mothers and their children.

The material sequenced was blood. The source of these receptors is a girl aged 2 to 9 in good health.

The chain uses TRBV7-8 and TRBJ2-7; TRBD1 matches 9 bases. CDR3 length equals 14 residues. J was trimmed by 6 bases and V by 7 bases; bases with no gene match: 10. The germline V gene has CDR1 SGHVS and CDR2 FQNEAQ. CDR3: CASTLRDRVGEQYF. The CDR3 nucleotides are TGTGCCAGCACCCTCCGGGACAGGGTCGGCGAGCAGTACTTC.

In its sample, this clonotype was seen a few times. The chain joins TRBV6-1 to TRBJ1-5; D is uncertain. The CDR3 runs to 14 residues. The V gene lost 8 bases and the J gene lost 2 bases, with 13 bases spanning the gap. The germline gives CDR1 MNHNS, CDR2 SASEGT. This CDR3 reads CASGPNGGNQPQHF. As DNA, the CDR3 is TGTGCCAGCGGGCCAAATGGCGGCAATCAGCCCCAGCATTTT.

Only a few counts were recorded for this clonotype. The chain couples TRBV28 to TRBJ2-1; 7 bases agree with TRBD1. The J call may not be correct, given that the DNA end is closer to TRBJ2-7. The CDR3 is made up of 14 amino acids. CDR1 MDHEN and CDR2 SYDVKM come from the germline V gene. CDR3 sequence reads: CASREWTGHYEQYF. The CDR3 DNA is TGTGCCAGCAGGGAATGGACAGGCCACTACGAGCAGTACTTC.

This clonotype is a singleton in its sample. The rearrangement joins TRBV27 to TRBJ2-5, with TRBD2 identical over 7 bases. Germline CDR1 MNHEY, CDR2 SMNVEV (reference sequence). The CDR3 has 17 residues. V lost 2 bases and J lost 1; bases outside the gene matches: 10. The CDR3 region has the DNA TGTGCCAGCAGTTTAGTTACGGCTAGCGGAGTCCAAGAGACCCAGTACTTC. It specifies CASSLVTASGVQETQYF.

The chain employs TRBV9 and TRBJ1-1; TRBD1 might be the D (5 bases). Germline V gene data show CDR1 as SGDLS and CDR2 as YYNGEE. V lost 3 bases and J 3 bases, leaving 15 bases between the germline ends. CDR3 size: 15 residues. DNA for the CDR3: TGTGCCAGCAGCGGGAGGGGCAGTGGGGACACTGAAGCTTTCTTT. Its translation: CASSGRGSGDTEAFF.

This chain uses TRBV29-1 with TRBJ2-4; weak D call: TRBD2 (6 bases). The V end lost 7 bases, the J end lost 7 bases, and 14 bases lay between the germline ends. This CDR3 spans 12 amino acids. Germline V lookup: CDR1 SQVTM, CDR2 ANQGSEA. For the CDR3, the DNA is TGCAGCGGGGAGGACAAGGGGAACATTCAGTACTTC. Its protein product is CSGEDKGNIQYF. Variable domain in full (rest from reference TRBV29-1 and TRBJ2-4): SAVISQKPSRDICQRGTSLTIQCQVDSQVTMMFWYRQQPGQSLTLIATANQGSEATYESGFVIDKFPISRPNLTFSTLTVSNMSPEDSSIYLCSGEDKGNIQYFGAGTRLSVL.

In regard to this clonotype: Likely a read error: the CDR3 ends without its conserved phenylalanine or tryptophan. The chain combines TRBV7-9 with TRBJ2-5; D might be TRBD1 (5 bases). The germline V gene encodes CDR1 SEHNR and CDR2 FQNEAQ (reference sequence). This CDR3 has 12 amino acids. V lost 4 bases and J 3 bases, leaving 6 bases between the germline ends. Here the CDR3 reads CASSSQEETQYL. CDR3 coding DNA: TGTGCCAGCAGCTCACAGGAAGAGACCCAGTACCTC.

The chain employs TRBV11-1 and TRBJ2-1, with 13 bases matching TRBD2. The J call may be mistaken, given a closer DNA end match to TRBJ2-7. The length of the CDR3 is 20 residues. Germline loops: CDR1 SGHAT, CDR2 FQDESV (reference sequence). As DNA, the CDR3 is TGTGCCAGCAGCTCCCCAAGTCCCGGGACTAGCGGGACCAAAGTCTACGAGCAGTACTTC. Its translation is CASSSPSPGTSGTKVYEQYF.